Listed below are T cell receptor beta chains from one sample, sequenced in a study of shared clonotypes between healthy human individuals. Profiled with immunoSEQ multiplex PCR; TCRdb holds only in-frame clones, not every one. The sample has some 2,000,000 clones; 85% to 95% are singletons. Sequencing input: naive CD4+ T cells sorted from blood. The receptors shown here come from a man younger than 30 in good health. Each CDR3 is given with its conserved first and last residue. A D gene is named only where the DNA matches it firmly. A row's size may be missing; if present it is once, few, many or a size class.

j_call: TRBJ1-1
v_call: TRBV18
d_call: .
clone_size: .
cdr3_aa: CASSPNPVNTEAFF
cdr3_nt: TGTGCCAGCTCGCCAAACCCAGTGAACACTGAAGCTTTCTTT

j_call: TRBJ1-3
v_call: TRBV9
d_call: .
clone_size: .
cdr3_aa: CASSGNWGSGNTIYF
cdr3_nt: TGTGCCAGCAGTGGAAATTGGGGCTCTGGAAACACCATATATTTT

j_call: TRBJ2-7
v_call: TRBV2
d_call: .
clone_size: once
cdr3_aa: CASSPDRGSYEQYF
cdr3_nt: TGTGCCAGCAGCCCGGACCGTGGGTCCTACGAGCAGTACTTC

j_call: TRBJ2-1
v_call: TRBV28
d_call: TRBD1
clone_size: once
cdr3_aa: CASRDRRYNEQFF
cdr3_nt: TGTGCCAGCCGGGACAGACGGTACAATGAGCAGTTCTTC

j_call: TRBJ2-7
v_call: TRBV6-5
d_call: .
clone_size: .
cdr3_aa: CASSYTGGTRNEQYF
cdr3_nt: TGTGCCAGCAGTTACACCGGGGGTACGCGAAACGAGCAGTACTTC

j_call: TRBJ2-7
v_call: TRBV5-1
d_call: TRBD2
clone_size: .
cdr3_aa: CASSFLSGGVYEQYF
cdr3_nt: TGCGCCAGCAGCTTTCTTAGCGGGGGGGTCTACGAGCAGTACTTC

j_call: TRBJ2-1
v_call: TRBV11-3
d_call: TRBD1
clone_size: .
cdr3_aa: CASSSQGKSYNEQFF
cdr3_nt: TGTGCCAGCAGCTCACAGGGGAAGTCCTACAATGAGCAGTTCTTC

j_call: TRBJ1-5
v_call: TRBV28
d_call: TRBD1
clone_size: once
cdr3_aa: CASSRGQYSNQPQHF
cdr3_nt: TGTGCCAGCAGTCGGGGACAGTATAGCAATCAGCCCCAGCATTTT

j_call: TRBJ2-4
v_call: TRBV6-1
d_call: TRBD1
clone_size: .
cdr3_aa: CASSETTGAENIQYF
cdr3_nt: TGTGCCAGCAGTGAAACGACAGGGGCGGAAAACATTCAGTACTTC

j_call: TRBJ2-7
v_call: TRBV5-1
d_call: TRBD1
clone_size: .
cdr3_aa: CASRDRGSTYEQYF
cdr3_nt: TGCGCCAGTAGGGACAGAGGGAGTACCTACGAGCAGTACTTC

j_call: TRBJ2-7
v_call: TRBV7-2
d_call: .
clone_size: .
cdr3_aa: CASSTHPGQGYEQYF
cdr3_nt: TGTGCCAGCAGCACTCACCCGGGACAAGGCTACGAGCAGTACTTC

j_call: TRBJ2-2
v_call: TRBV5-4
d_call: .
clone_size: few
cdr3_aa: CASSLWGVGYTGELFF
cdr3_nt: TGTGCCAGCAGCTTGTGGGGCGTGGGGTACACCGGGGAGCTGTTTTTT

j_call: TRBJ2-3
v_call: TRBV2
d_call: .
clone_size: .
cdr3_aa: CASRSEGPDTQYF
cdr3_nt: TGTGCCAGCAGGAGTGAGGGGCCCGATACGCAGTATTTT

j_call: TRBJ2-3
v_call: TRBV27
d_call: .
clone_size: .
cdr3_aa: CASTPQDTQYF
cdr3_nt: TGTGCCAGCACACCCCAAGATACGCAGTATTTT

j_call: TRBJ2-3
v_call: TRBV5-1
d_call: .
clone_size: .
cdr3_aa: CASSWGTTDTQYF
cdr3_nt: TGCGCCAGCAGCTGGGGAACTACGGATACGCAGTATTTT

j_call: TRBJ1-5
v_call: TRBV28
d_call: .
clone_size: few
cdr3_aa: CASSLGGRNQPQHF
cdr3_nt: TGTGCCAGCAGTTTAGGGGGGAGGAATCAGCCCCAGCATTTT

j_call: TRBJ2-3
v_call: TRBV30
d_call: .
clone_size: .
cdr3_aa: CAWSVGIPDTQYF
cdr3_nt: TGTGCCTGGAGTGTAGGCATCCCAGATACGCAGTATTTT

j_call: TRBJ1-1
v_call: TRBV9
d_call: .
clone_size: .
cdr3_aa: CASSLYGNTEAFF
cdr3_nt: TGTGCCAGCAGCCTTTATGGGAACACTGAAGCTTTCTTT

j_call: TRBJ1-1
v_call: TRBV25-1
d_call: .
clone_size: .
cdr3_aa: CASSEFRGDHTEAFF
cdr3_nt: TGTGCCAGCAGTGAATTTCGGGGCGATCACACTGAAGCTTTCTTT

j_call: TRBJ2-7
v_call: TRBV11-2
d_call: TRBD2
clone_size: .
cdr3_aa: CASSLGLADLSYEQYF
cdr3_nt: TGTGCCAGCAGCTTAGGCCTAGCGGACCTCTCCTACGAGCAGTACTTC

j_call: TRBJ1-5
v_call: TRBV5-5
d_call: .
clone_size: once
cdr3_aa: CASSLDTGYSNQPQHF
cdr3_nt: TGTGCCAGCAGCTTGGATACAGGGTATAGCAATCAGCCCCAGCATTTT

j_call: TRBJ2-2
v_call: TRBV9
d_call: .
clone_size: .
cdr3_aa: CASSGGRGLTGELFF
cdr3_nt: TGTGCCAGCAGCGGGGGCAGGGGCCTCACCGGGGAGCTGTTTTTT

j_call: TRBJ2-2
v_call: TRBV28
d_call: .
clone_size: .
cdr3_aa: CASSSRGGGPREELFF
cdr3_nt: TGTGCCAGCAGTTCCCGCGGGGGCGGCCCAAGGGAGGAGCTGTTTTTT

j_call: TRBJ1-1
v_call: TRBV5-6
d_call: TRBD1
clone_size: once
cdr3_aa: CASSTDRGRMNTEAFF
cdr3_nt: TGTGCCAGCAGCACGGACAGGGGGCGGATGAACACTGAAGCTTTCTTT

j_call: TRBJ2-5
v_call: TRBV4-3
d_call: .
clone_size: .
cdr3_aa: CASSQGVQETQYF
cdr3_nt: TGCGCCAGCAGCCAAGGGGTTCAAGAGACCCAGTACTTC

j_call: TRBJ1-2
v_call: TRBV5-4
d_call: .
clone_size: once
cdr3_aa: CASSLAGQDYGYTF
cdr3_nt: TGTGCCAGCAGCTTGGCCGGTCAAGACTATGGCTACACCTTC

j_call: TRBJ2-2
v_call: TRBV19
d_call: .
clone_size: .
cdr3_aa: CASSIGVYSNTGELFF
cdr3_nt: TGTGCCAGTAGTATAGGGGTATATTCGAACACCGGGGAGCTGTTTTTT

j_call: TRBJ1-2
v_call: TRBV12-5
d_call: .
clone_size: .
cdr3_aa: CASGSPRGYTF
cdr3_nt: TGTGCTAGTGGTTCCCCACGCGGCTACACCTTC

j_call: TRBJ1-5
v_call: TRBV6-5
d_call: .
clone_size: .
cdr3_aa: CASRRASGSGPQHF
cdr3_nt: TGTGCCAGCAGACGGGCCTCCGGGTCCGGGCCCCAGCATTTT

j_call: TRBJ2-1
v_call: TRBV6-5
d_call: .
clone_size: .
cdr3_aa: CASSYSGGYNEQFF
cdr3_nt: TGTGCCAGCAGTTACTCTGGGGGGTACAATGAGCAGTTCTTC

j_call: TRBJ1-2
v_call: TRBV5-6
d_call: TRBD1
clone_size: .
cdr3_aa: CASSYRDRPNYGYTF
cdr3_nt: TGTGCCAGCAGCTATCGGGACAGACCTAACTATGGCTACACCTTC

j_call: TRBJ1-1
v_call: TRBV5-6
d_call: TRBD1
clone_size: .
cdr3_aa: CASSPTRQGRKTEAFF
cdr3_nt: TGTGCCAGCAGCCCAACCCGACAGGGACGAAAAACTGAAGCTTTCTTT

j_call: TRBJ2-1
v_call: TRBV4-1
d_call: .
clone_size: .
cdr3_aa: CASSQGSVGAYYNEQFF
cdr3_nt: TGCGCCAGCAGCCAAGGGTCGGTGGGAGCTTACTACAATGAGCAGTTCTTC

j_call: TRBJ2-5
v_call: TRBV29-1
d_call: TRBD2
clone_size: once
cdr3_aa: CSVFSGRHQYF
cdr3_nt: TGCAGCGTTTTTAGCGGGAGACACCAGTACTTC

j_call: TRBJ1-5
v_call: TRBV6-1
d_call: .
clone_size: .
cdr3_aa: CASSELSSGIGQPQHF
cdr3_nt: TGTGCCAGCAGTGAACTTAGCAGTGGTATAGGTCAGCCCCAGCATTTT

j_call: TRBJ2-5
v_call: TRBV27
d_call: .
clone_size: .
cdr3_aa: CASSPRGLQETQYF
cdr3_nt: TGTGCCAGCAGCCCAAGGGGCCTCCAAGAGACCCAGTACTTC

j_call: TRBJ2-7
v_call: TRBV30
d_call: TRBD2
clone_size: .
cdr3_aa: CAWTPGIAGGEQYF
cdr3_nt: TGTGCCTGGACGCCCGGGATAGCGGGAGGCGAGCAGTACTTC

j_call: TRBJ2-2
v_call: TRBV5-1
d_call: .
clone_size: .
cdr3_aa: CASRSQLSGELFF
cdr3_nt: TGCGCCAGCAGGTCACAGCTCAGCGGGGAGCTGTTTTTT

j_call: TRBJ1-1
v_call: TRBV2
d_call: .
clone_size: .
cdr3_aa: CASRVPPGTNGAFF
cdr3_nt: TGTGCCAGCAGGGTACCACCCGGGACAAATGGAGCTTTCTTT

j_call: TRBJ2-7
v_call: TRBV6-5
d_call: .
clone_size: .
cdr3_aa: CASGQLEQYF
cdr3_nt: TGTGCCAGTGGACAGCTCGAGCAGTACTTC

j_call: TRBJ2-7
v_call: TRBV18
d_call: .
clone_size: .
cdr3_aa: CASSAGRSYEQYF
cdr3_nt: TGTGCCAGCTCAGCCGGACGGTCCTACGAGCAGTACTTC

j_call: TRBJ2-7
v_call: TRBV6-5
d_call: TRBD2
clone_size: .
cdr3_aa: CASSLPGTNEQYF
cdr3_nt: TGTGCCAGCAGTTTACCAGGGACTAACGAGCAGTACTTC

j_call: TRBJ2-7
v_call: TRBV6-5
d_call: .
clone_size: .
cdr3_aa: CASSPLGTVSYEQYF
cdr3_nt: TGTGCCAGCAGTCCCTTGGGGACTGTCTCCTACGAGCAGTACTTC

j_call: TRBJ1-4
v_call: TRBV4-1
d_call: .
clone_size: .
cdr3_aa: CASSRGAGKGEKLFF
cdr3_nt: TGCGCCAGCAGCCGGGGGGCGGGTAAGGGGGAAAAACTGTTTTTT

j_call: TRBJ2-7
v_call: TRBV6-1
d_call: .
clone_size: .
cdr3_aa: CASKVGLGYEQYF
cdr3_nt: TGTGCCAGCAAAGTAGGGCTCGGCTACGAGCAGTACTTC

j_call: TRBJ1-5
v_call: TRBV28
d_call: TRBD1
clone_size: .
cdr3_aa: CASSSPGQGRNQPQHF
cdr3_nt: TGTGCCAGCAGTTCCCCGGGACAGGGGCGAAATCAGCCCCAGCATTTT

j_call: TRBJ2-5
v_call: TRBV4-3
d_call: .
clone_size: .
cdr3_aa: CASSHVLKAQETQYF
cdr3_nt: TGCGCCAGCAGTCATGTTCTTAAAGCCCAAGAGACCCAGTACTTC

j_call: TRBJ2-7
v_call: TRBV5-1
d_call: TRBD1
clone_size: .
cdr3_aa: CASSLALGQPLGEQYF
cdr3_nt: TGCGCCAGCAGCTTGGCCTTGGGACAGCCCCTCGGGGAGCAGTACTTC

j_call: TRBJ2-7
v_call: TRBV13
d_call: TRBD2
clone_size: once
cdr3_aa: CASSSSRGLAGGLLAGEQYF
cdr3_nt: TGTGCCAGCAGTTCCTCCCGGGGACTAGCGGGAGGACTCCTTGCAGGCGAGCAGTACTTC

j_call: TRBJ1-2
v_call: TRBV19
d_call: .
clone_size: once
cdr3_aa: CASSRRMDYGYTF
cdr3_nt: TGTGCCAGTAGTAGACGGATGGACTATGGCTACACCTTC

j_call: TRBJ1-1
v_call: TRBV4-2
d_call: .
clone_size: .
cdr3_aa: CASSHFQRVALTEAFF
cdr3_nt: TGTGCCAGCAGCCATTTCCAGAGGGTTGCCCTCACTGAAGCTTTCTTT

j_call: TRBJ2-2
v_call: TRBV7-2
d_call: .
clone_size: .
cdr3_aa: CASSLDGPGELFF
cdr3_nt: TGTGCCAGCAGCTTAGATGGTCCCGGGGAGCTGTTTTTT

j_call: TRBJ1-5
v_call: TRBV4-1
d_call: .
clone_size: .
cdr3_aa: CASSQQSFTLGRQPQHF
cdr3_nt: TGCGCCAGCAGCCAACAGTCATTTACATTAGGGCGGCAGCCCCAGCATTTT

j_call: TRBJ1-5
v_call: TRBV19
d_call: .
clone_size: .
cdr3_aa: CASNDGPVTIQPQHF
cdr3_nt: TGTGCCAGTAACGACGGGCCGGTTACCATTCAGCCCCAGCATTTT